This T cell receptor (beta chain) derives from a study of T cell repertoires in cytomegalovirus infection. About the research overall: TCR beta signatures that were public indicated CMV infection and matching HLA type. Study conclusions and caveats: Totalled public TCR beta family frequency picked out people who carried CMV plus the relevant HLA. In two of eight donors, the top clonotype was HLA-C-restricted CMV-specific.

One entry per CDR3 protein results from TCRdb running MiXCR on the reads. Among around 490,000 distinct CDR3 sequences listed, about a quarter were seen once. This clonotype has just a few counts. Its antigen is unknown. V gave up 5 bases and J gave up 5 bases; unmatched junction bases: 15. CDR1 and CDR2 from the germline V gene are SGHVS and FNYEAQ. The CDR3 is 18 residues long. Specimen: PBMCs. This chain joins TRBV7-6 and TRBJ2-1; 10 nucleotides agree with TRBD2. The sequence derives from a human donor in good health (CMV status not recorded). Some clones in this sample may be carry-over from other donors' samples. As DNA, the CDR3 is TGTGCCAGCAGCCATACCTCGTGGGCTAGCGGGAGAGACAATGAGCAGTTCTTC. It encodes CASSHTSWASGRDNEQFF. Full variable domain (remainder filled in from reference TRBV7-6 and TRBJ2-1): GAGVSQSPRYKVTKRGQDVALRCDPISGHVSLYWYRQALGQGPEFLTYFNYEAQQDKSGLPNDRFSAERPEGSISTLTIQRTEQRDSAMYRCASSHTSWASGRDNEQFFGPGTRLTVL.